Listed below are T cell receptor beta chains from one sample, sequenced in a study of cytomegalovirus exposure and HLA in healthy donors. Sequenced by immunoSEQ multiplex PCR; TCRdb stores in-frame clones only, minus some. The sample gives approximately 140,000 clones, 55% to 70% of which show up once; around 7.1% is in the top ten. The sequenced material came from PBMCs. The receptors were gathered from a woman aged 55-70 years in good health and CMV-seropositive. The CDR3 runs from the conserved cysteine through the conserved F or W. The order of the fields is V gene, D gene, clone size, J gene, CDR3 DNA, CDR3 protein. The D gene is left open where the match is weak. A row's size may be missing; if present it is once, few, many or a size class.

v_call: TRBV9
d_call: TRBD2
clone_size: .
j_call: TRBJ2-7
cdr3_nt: TGTGCCAGCAGCGCGGGACTAGCGGATACCTACGAGCAGTACTTC
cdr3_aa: CASSAGLADTYEQYF

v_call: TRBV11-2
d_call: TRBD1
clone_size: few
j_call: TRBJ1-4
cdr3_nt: TGTGCCAGCAGCTTAGACAGGGGGGAAAAACTGTTTTTT
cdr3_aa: CASSLDRGEKLFF

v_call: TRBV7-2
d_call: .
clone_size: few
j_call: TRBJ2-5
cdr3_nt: TGTGCCAGCAGCTTCGACAGGGGAGGGGAGACCCAGTACTTC
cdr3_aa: CASSFDRGGETQYF

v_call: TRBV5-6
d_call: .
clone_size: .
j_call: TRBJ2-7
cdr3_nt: TGTGCCAGCAGCCGCAGGAGGGCCTACGAGCAGTACTTC
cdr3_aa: CASSRRRAYEQYF

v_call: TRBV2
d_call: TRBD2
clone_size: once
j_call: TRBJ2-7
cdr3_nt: TGTGCCAGCAGTGGAGGACTAGCGGAGGCCTACGAGCAGTACTTC
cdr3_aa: CASSGGLAEAYEQYF

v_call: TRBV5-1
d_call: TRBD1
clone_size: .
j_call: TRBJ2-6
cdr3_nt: TGCGCCAGCACGGATACAGGGGTCGGGGCCAACGTCCTGACTTTC
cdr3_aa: CASTDTGVGANVLTF

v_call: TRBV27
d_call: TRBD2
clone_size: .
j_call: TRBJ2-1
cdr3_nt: TGTGCCAGCAGAGGACTAGCGGGAGGGCCTACCCTTTACAATGAGCAGTTCTTC
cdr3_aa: CASRGLAGGPTLYNEQFF

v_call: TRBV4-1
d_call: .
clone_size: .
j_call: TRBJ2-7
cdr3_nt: TGCGCCAGCAGCCAGTTCCTAGGGCAGGGAAACGAGCAGTACTTC
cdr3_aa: CASSQFLGQGNEQYF

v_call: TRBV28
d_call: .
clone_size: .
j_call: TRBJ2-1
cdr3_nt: TGTGCCAGCAGTGCGGGGAGAGCCCCACCCCGGAATGAGCAGTTCTTC
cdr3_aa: CASSAGRAPPRNEQFF

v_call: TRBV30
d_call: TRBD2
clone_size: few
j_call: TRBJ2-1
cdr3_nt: TGTGCCTGGAGTAGGCTAGCGGGCTTCTACAATGAGCAGTTCTTC
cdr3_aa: CAWSRLAGFYNEQFF

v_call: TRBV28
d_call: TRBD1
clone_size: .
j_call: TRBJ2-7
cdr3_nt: TGTGCCAGCACCGCTCGACAGGGGTGGTTCGCCTACGAGCAGTACTTC
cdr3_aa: CASTARQGWFAYEQYF

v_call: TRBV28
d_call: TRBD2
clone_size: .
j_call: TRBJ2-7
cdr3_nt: TGTGCCAGCAGTTCCTCGGCTAGCGGGAACGGTTACGAGCAGTACTTC
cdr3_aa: CASSSSASGNGYEQYF

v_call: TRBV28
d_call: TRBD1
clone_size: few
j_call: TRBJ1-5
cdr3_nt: TGTGCCAGCAGTTTCAGGGGGGATCAGCCCCAGCATTTT
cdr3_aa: CASSFRGDQPQHF

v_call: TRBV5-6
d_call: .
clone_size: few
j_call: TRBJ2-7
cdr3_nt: TGTGCCAGCAGCTACTCCCACGAGCAGTACTTC
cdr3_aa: CASSYSHEQYF

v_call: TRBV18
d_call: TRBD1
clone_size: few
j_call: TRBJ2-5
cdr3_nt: TGTGCCAGCTCACCATCCGCGGGACAGGGGTTGCAAGAGACCCAGTACTTC
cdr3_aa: CASSPSAGQGLQETQYF

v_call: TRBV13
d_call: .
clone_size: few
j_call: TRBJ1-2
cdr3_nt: TGTGCCAGCAGCTTAGGCTTTGCAGGGGCCTATGGCTACACCTTC
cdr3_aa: CASSLGFAGAYGYTF

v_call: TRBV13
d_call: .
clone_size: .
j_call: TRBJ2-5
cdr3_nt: TGTGCCAGCAGCCCGAACGGGAAAGAGACCCAGTACTTC
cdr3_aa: CASSPNGKETQYF

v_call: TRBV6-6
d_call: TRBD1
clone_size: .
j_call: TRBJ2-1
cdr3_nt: TGTGCCAGCAGTTACTCGATGCCACAGGGGGCCGATGAGCAGTTCTTC
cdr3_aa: CASSYSMPQGADEQFF

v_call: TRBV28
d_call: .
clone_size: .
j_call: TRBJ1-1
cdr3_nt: TGTGCCAGCAGTCTCACGGGATCTGAAGCTTTCTTT
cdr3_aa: CASSLTGSEAFF

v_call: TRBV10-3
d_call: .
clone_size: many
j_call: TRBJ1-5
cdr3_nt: TGTGCCATCAGTGAGTCAAGAGGCGCCAATCAGCCCCAGCATTTT
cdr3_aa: CAISESRGANQPQHF

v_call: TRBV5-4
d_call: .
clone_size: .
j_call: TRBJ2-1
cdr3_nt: TGTGCCAGCAGCTTGCCTTGGGGCGACAATGAGCAGTTCTTC
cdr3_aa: CASSLPWGDNEQFF

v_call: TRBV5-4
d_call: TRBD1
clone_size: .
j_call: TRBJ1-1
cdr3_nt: TGTGCCAGCAGCCGACAGGGGGCGACTGAAGCTTTCTTT
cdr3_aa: CASSRQGATEAFF

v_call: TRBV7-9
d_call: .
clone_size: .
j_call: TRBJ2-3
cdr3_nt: TGTGCCAGCAGCTTAGATTTGCGGCTTGCAACTAGCACAGATACGCAGTATTTT
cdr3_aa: CASSLDLRLATSTDTQYF

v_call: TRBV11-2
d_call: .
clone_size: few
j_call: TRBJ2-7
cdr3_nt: TGTGCCAGCAGCTTAGAGGCGGGTTCCTACGAGCAGTACTTC
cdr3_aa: CASSLEAGSYEQYF

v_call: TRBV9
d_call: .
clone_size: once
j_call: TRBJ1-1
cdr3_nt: TGTGCCAGCAGCGTAGGTCGAGGGAACACTGAAGCTTTCTTT
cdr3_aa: CASSVGRGNTEAFF

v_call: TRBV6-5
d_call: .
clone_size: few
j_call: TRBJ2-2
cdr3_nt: TGTGCCAGCAGTTTGAGGGAGTATACCGGGGAGCTGTTTTTT
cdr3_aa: CASSLREYTGELFF

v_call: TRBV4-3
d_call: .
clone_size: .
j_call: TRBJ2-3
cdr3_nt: TGCGCCAGCAGCCATCGGCCAGGGGTGAGCACAGATACGCAGTATTTT
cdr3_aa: CASSHRPGVSTDTQYF

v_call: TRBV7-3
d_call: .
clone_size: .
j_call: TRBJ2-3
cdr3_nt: TGTGCCAGCAGCCCTACTAGTGCGGACGCAGATACGCAGTATTTT
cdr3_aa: CASSPTSADADTQYF

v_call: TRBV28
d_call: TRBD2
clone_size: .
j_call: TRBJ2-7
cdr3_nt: TGTGCCAGCAGTTTAATAGCGGGAGGCTCCGAGCAGTACTTC
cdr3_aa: CASSLIAGGSEQYF

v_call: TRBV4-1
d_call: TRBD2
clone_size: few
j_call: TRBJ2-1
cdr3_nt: TGCGCCAGCAGCCAAGTTGGCGGGAGGCAGTTCTTC
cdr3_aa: CASSQVGGRQFF

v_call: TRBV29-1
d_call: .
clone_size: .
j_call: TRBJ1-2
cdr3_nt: TGCAGCATCGAGGGGGAACTCGATGGCTACACCTTC
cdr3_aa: CSIEGELDGYTF

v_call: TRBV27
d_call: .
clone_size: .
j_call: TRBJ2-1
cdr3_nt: TGTGCCAGCAGTCCCCGTTGGGCGTTTCTGGGTGAGCAGTTCTTC
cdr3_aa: CASSPRWAFLGEQFF

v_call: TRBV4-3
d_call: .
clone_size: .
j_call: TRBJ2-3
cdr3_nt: TGCGCCAGCAGCCAAGAAGGGGCGGGGACCACAGATACGCAGTATTTT
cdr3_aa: CASSQEGAGTTDTQYF

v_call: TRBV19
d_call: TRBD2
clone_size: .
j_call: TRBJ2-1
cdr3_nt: TGTGCCAGTAAACCGGGAGGGTTCTCCAATGAGCAGTTCTTC
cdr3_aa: CASKPGGFSNEQFF

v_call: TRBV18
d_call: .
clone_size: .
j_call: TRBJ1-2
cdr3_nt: TGTGCCAGCTCCCCAGACTCAAACTATGGCTACACCTTC
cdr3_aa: CASSPDSNYGYTF

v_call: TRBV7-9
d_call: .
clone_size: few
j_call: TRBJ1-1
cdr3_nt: TGTGCCAGCAGCTTTTACAGGGAGGGCACTGAAGCTTTCTTT
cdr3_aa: CASSFYREGTEAFF

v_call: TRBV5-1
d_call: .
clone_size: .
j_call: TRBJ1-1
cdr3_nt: TGCGCCAGCAGAAGAGCCGGGGAGTACACTGAAGCTTTCTTT
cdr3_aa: CASRRAGEYTEAFF

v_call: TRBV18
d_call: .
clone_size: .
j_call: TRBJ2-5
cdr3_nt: TGTGCCAGCTCACCCCCCGGTGCCTTAAAAGAGACCCAGTACTTC
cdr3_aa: CASSPPGALKETQYF

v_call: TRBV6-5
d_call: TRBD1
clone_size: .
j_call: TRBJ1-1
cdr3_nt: TGTGCCAGCAGTTACGGTTCTCAGGGGGTGAACACTGAAGCTTTCTTT
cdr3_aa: CASSYGSQGVNTEAFF

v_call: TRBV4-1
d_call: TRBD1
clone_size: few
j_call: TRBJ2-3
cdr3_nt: TGCGCCAGCAGCCAAGTGCAGGGGGATGATACGCAGTATTTT
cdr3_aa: CASSQVQGDDTQYF